This record looks at one T cell receptor beta chain sequence and its context. The CDR3 contains 16 residues. CDR1 SGHRS and CDR2 YFSETQ come from the germline V gene. The junction had 10 bases not matched to a gene; V was cut back by 4 bases and J by 4 bases. Assay used: immunoSEQ multiplex PCR; TCRdb lists only in-frame clones, some missing. In the table there are tens of thousands of clones, roughly 87% of which are singletons. The sample is drawn from a study of blood T cell repertoires in COVID-19. At the level of the study: Both acute and convalescent COVID-19 samples were obtained from the United States, Italy and Spain.

Sequences were obtained from peripheral blood. The receptor was isolated from a woman in her sixties with acute or convalescent COVID-19. The chain employs TRBV5-1 and TRBJ2-1; 8 positions match TRBD2. CDR3 DNA sequence: TGCGCCAGCAGCCTCGAGGCAGCGGGGGCATACAATGAGCAGTTCTTC. Its translation: CASSLEAAGAYNEQFF.